This T cell receptor (beta chain) was identified in a study of blood T cell repertoires in COVID-19. The table came from immunoSEQ multiplex PCR; TCRdb's copy has only in-frame clones and leaves some out. The sample yields over 150,000 clones, 86% seen once. The germline V gene has CDR1 GTSNPN and CDR2 SVGIG (reference sequence). This CDR3 is 14 amino acids long. Trimming took 4 bases from V and 8 from J; bases not matched to a gene: 9. This TCR was sampled from a man between 65 and 85 years old with active or convalescent COVID-19. The chain uses TRBV30 and TRBJ1-4; 8 nucleotides line up with TRBD1. The source material was peripheral blood. The CDR3 protein is CAWNRGEGEEKLFF. The CDR3 bases are TGTGCCTGGAACAGGGGGGAGGGCGAGGAAAAACTGTTTTTT.